This TCR beta chain was observed in a study of T cells in Graves' hyperthyroidism and ophthalmopathy. Amplification yielded TCR beta CDR3 regions, with RNA transcripts as the source. Researchers ran a first-round RT-PCR on the TCR CDR3 using the HTBI primer set. TCRdb passed the multiplex PCR reads through MiXCR, listing each CDR3 protein once. Among under 600,000 distinct CDR3 sequences, about a sixth were seen once, and the ten largest hold roughly 3.5%. This clonotype came up many times. The antigen is unknown. The CDR3 loop spans 18 amino acids. Germline V lookup: CDR1 SGHRS, CDR2 YFSETQ. Trimming at V came to 2 bases and at J to 1 base, leaving 9 bases not matched to a gene. General study results and limits: Blood also contained most expanded thyroid clonotypes above 0.001.

Sequenced material: blood. The receptor was derived from a woman in her 40s with Graves' ophthalmopathy. The J gene is TRBJ2-1, the V gene TRBV5-1, with 10 bases aligning to TRBD1. The chain's CDR3 is CASSLGPGQGRSYNEQFF. The CDR3 bases are TGCGCCAGCAGCTTAGGGCCGGGACAGGGGAGGTCCTACAATGAGCAGTTCTTC.